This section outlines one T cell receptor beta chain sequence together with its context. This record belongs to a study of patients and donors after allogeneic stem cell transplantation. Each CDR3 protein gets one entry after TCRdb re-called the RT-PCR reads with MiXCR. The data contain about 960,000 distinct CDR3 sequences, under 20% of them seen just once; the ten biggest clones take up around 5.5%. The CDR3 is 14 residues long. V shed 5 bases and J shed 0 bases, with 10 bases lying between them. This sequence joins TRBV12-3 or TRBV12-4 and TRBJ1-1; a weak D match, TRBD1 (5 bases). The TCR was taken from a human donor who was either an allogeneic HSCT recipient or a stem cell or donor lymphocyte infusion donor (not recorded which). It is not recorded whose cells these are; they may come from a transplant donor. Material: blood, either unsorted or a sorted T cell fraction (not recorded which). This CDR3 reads CASSPYRLNTEAFF. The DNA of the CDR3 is TGTGCCAGCAGTCCCTACAGGTTGAACACTGAAGCTTTCTTT.